This record covers a single T cell receptor (beta chain). Sequencing templates came from extracted RNA that was reverse transcribed into cDNA. Some clones are missing from TCRdb's copy, which holds only in-frame ones; the method was immunoSEQ multiplex PCR. The sample carries more than 150,000 clones, about 63% recorded once. CDR1 is SGHRS and CDR2 is YFSETQ in the germline V gene. V was clipped by 3 bases and J by 1 base, with 13 bases between them. The CDR3 sequence is 15 residues long. The record originates from a study of CD8+ T cells in alopecia areata. The chain has TRBV5-1 and TRBJ1-1; D possibly corresponds to TRBD1 (5 bases). This sample comprised CD4+ T cells sorted from blood, obtained at week 0. The TCR sequence derives from a human donor with alopecia areata. CDR3 coding DNA: TGCGCCAGCAGCTGGGGGGTGCCCCGGAACACTGAAGCTTTCTTT. Translated, it gives CASSWGVPRNTEAFF.